Each of the 11 T cell receptor beta chains below was sequenced from the same sample in a study of shared clonotypes between healthy human individuals. Method: immunoSEQ multiplex PCR; TCRdb's copy keeps in-frame clones and lacks some. Of millions of clones listed, approximately 90% are singletons. The sample was naive CD4+ T cells sorted from blood. Indicated subset: CD45RA+ positively selected. All receptors come from a young man in good health.

The chain uses TRBV7-2 and TRBJ2-2; D gene ambiguous. This CDR3 has 16 residues. The germline CDR1 and CDR2 sequences are SGHTA and FQGNSA. Deletions cut 0 bases from V and 1 base from J, with 9 bases between. This CDR3 reads CASSLAQQLNTGELFF. In DNA form, the CDR3 reads TGTGCCAGCAGCTTAGCGCAACAGTTGAACACCGGGGAGCTGTTTTTT.

The chain couples TRBV12-5 to TRBJ2-1; TRBD1 matches 10 bases. The trim removed 5 bases at V and 8 bases at J, leaving 6 bases unmatched. CDR1 and CDR2 from the germline V gene are LGHNT and FRNRAP. The CDR3 loop spans 14 amino acids. CDR3 sequence (DNA): TGTGCTAGTGGTCTGGGGACAGGGGTCGATGAGCAGTTCTTC. It encodes CASGLGTGVDEQFF.

V and J are TRBV6-1 and TRBJ2-2; 9 nucleotides agree with TRBD1. Trimming cost V 4 bases and J 4 bases; bases outside gene matches: 7. The CDR3 is made up of 16 amino acids. The germline gives CDR1 MNHNS, CDR2 SASEGT. CDR3 DNA: TGTGCCAGCAGTGCGCGGGACAGGGCGACCACCGGGGAGCTGTTTTTT. Protein sequence: CASSARDRATTGELFF.

This clone was observed a handful of times. The chain couples TRBV10-3 to TRBJ2-2; 8 bases are shared with TRBD1. Looked up from germline, CDR1 is ENHRY and CDR2 is SYGVKD. With V trimmed by 6 bases and J by 4 bases, 4 bases remained unmatched. The CDR3 loop spans 14 amino acids. The CDR3 DNA reads as TGTGCCATCAGAGGACAGGGCTCCACCGGGGAGCTGTTTTTT. Amino acid sequence: CAIRGQGSTGELFF.

As regards this clone: Other nucleotide sequences in the sample specify the same CDR3. This chain links TRBV6-5 with TRBJ1-1; D uncertain. V gave up 9 bases and J gave up 4 bases, with 12 bases separating them. This CDR3 is built from 12 residues. Germline CDR1 reads MNHEY; CDR2 reads SVGAGI. CDR3 in amino acids: CASSFEGTEAFF. CDR3 nucleotides: TGTGCCAGTTCGTTTGAGGGCACTGAAGCTTTCTTT.

The chain has TRBV2 and TRBJ1-1, with 9 nucleotides matching TRBD1. Germline CDR1 is SNHLY and CDR2 is FYNNEI. The ends lost 8 bases at V and 1 base at J; junction bases unmatched: 5. This CDR3 is built from 14 residues. The CDR3: CASGRQGGNTEAFF. The CDR3 bases are TGTGCCAGCGGTCGACAGGGGGGGAACACTGAAGCTTTCTTT. The full variable domain, rest sourced from reference TRBV2 and TRBJ1-1, is EPEVTQTPSHQVTQMGQEVILRCVPISNHLYFYWYRQILGQKVEFLVSFYNNEISEKSEIFDDQFSVERPDGSNFTLKIRSTKLEDSAMYFCASGRQGGNTEAFFGQGTRLTVV.

The J gene is TRBJ1-1, the V gene TRBV28, with D hard to call. V lost 10 bases and J lost 4, with 25 bases in between. Germline V gene sequence: CDR1 MDHEN, CDR2 SYDVKM. This CDR3 is 16 amino acids long. In nucleotides, the CDR3 is TGTGCCACCTCTCCCGCACCCGCTCTGGGTGGCACTGAAGCTTTCTTT. Its protein is CATSPAPALGGTEAFF.

The gene calls are TRBV7-2 and TRBJ2-7, with D possibly matching TRBD1 (5 bases). The ends were cut back, 5 bases at V and 2 bases at J, with 10 bases in the middle. The CDR3 extends over 13 amino acids. Germline V gives CDR1 SGHTA, CDR2 FQGNSA. CDR3 loop: CASSRRQTYEQYF. In DNA, the CDR3 is TGTGCCAGCAGCCGTAGACAGACCTACGAGCAGTACTTC.

The chain uses TRBV5-1 and TRBJ1-4; 9 bases are shared with TRBD1. Trimming cost V 4 bases and J 7 bases; bases outside gene matches: 5. CDR1 SGHRS and CDR2 YFSETQ come from the germline V gene. The CDR3 is 14 residues long. CDR3 amino acids: CASSPGTGSEKLFF. The CDR3 DNA reads as TGCGCCAGCAGCCCCGGGACAGGGTCTGAAAAACTGTTTTTT. Based on the CDR3 plus reference TRBV5-1 and TRBJ1-4, the full variable domain is KAGVTQTPRYLIKTRGQQVTLSCSPISGHRSVSWYQQTPGQGLQFLFEYFSETQRNKGNFPGRFSGRQFSNSRSEMNVSTLELGDSALYLCASSPGTGSEKLFFGSGTQLSVL.

The DNA for the CDR3 is TGCAGCGTGGATCGGACAGGCCCGGGAGGGGCCAACGTCCTGACTTTC. Its translation is CSVDRTGPGGANVLTF. The chain employs TRBV29-1 and TRBJ2-6; 7 bases map to TRBD1. Unmatched junction bases numbered 12, after V lost 6 bases and J lost 4 bases. This CDR3 comprises 16 residues. Germline lookup yields CDR1 SQVTM and CDR2 ANQGSEA.

As for this clone: Other nucleotide sequences in the sample specify the same CDR3. The V gene is TRBV28, the J gene TRBJ1-1; weak D call: TRBD1 (5 bases). The CDR3 runs 14 residues. Trimming pared 6 bases from V and 0 bases from J, leaving 11 bases between. Germline CDR1 MDHEN, CDR2 SYDVKM. The CDR3 sequence: CASSPGTVNTEAFF. In nucleotides, the CDR3 is TGTGCCAGCAGCCCCGGGACGGTGAACACTGAAGCTTTCTTT.